The rows below give T cell receptor beta chains drawn from one sample of a study of molecular identifiers for immune sequencing clone quantification. TCRdb used MiXCR to reprocess the PCR reads, holding one entry per CDR3 protein. This table has about 500,000 distinct CDR3 sequences, roughly 26% appearing once. Sequences were obtained from naive CD8+ T cells from blood, with Jurkat cell RNA spiked in. The receptors shown here come from a human donor in good health. Some libraries in this study had Jurkat cell RNA spiked in. Both conserved end residues are part of each CDR3. Fields, in order: D gene, CDR3 length, V gene, J gene, clone size, CDR3 protein, CDR3 DNA. The D gene is left open where the match is weak. Not every row has a clone size; where given, it reads once, few, many or a size class.

>NA|14|TRBV6-5|TRBJ2-3|many
CASSYSGNTDTQYF
TGTGCCAGCAGTTACTCTGGGAACACAGATACGCAGTATTTT
>TRBD2|17|TRBV11-2|TRBJ2-1|few
CASSLGSLAGVMNEQFF
TGTGCCAGCAGCTTAGGGTCACTAGCGGGGGTCATGAATGAGCAGTTCTTC
>TRBD1|15|TRBV3-1|TRBJ2-1|few
CASSHGQGSYNEQFF
TGTGCCAGCAGCCATGGACAGGGCTCCTACAATGAGCAGTTCTTC
>NA|15|TRBV6-2/TRBV6-3|TRBJ2-7|NA
CASRLGRISSYEQYF
TGTGCCAGCAGACTTGGACGGATTAGCTCCTACGAGCAGTACTTC
>NA|17|TRBV11-2|TRBJ2-5|few
CASSKGAGIALQETQYF
TGTGCCAGCAGTAAAGGGGCAGGGATCGCTCTCCAAGAGACCCAGTACTTC
>NA|13|TRBV7-6|TRBJ2-2|many
CASSWRGAGELFF
TGTGCCAGCAGCTGGAGGGGGGCCGGGGAGCTGTTTTTT
>TRBD2|14|TRBV7-6|TRBJ2-3|NA
CASSESGIPDTQYF
TGTGCCAGCAGCGAAAGCGGGATTCCAGATACGCAGTATTTT
>NA|16|TRBV6-1|TRBJ1-4|few
CASRSDSTLDNEKLFF
TGTGCCAGCAGGTCGGACAGCACTTTGGATAATGAAAAACTGTTTTTT
>NA|11|TRBV29-1|TRBJ2-7|NA
CSVETDYEQYF
TGCAGCGTAGAGACCGACTACGAGCAGTACTTC
>TRBD1|17|TRBV6-6|TRBJ2-6|many
CASRQGTGNILANVLTF
TGTGCCAGCAGGCAAGGGACAGGGAATATTTTGGCCAACGTCCTGACTTTC
>TRBD2|15|TRBV7-6|TRBJ2-3|many
CASSRYSGGGDTQYF
TGTGCCAGCAGCCGTTACAGCGGGGGGGGTGATACGCAGTATTTT
>TRBD1|15|TRBV5-4|TRBJ2-7|NA
CASSLQGGLGYEQYF
TGTGCCAGCAGCCTACAGGGGGGCTTAGGGTACGAGCAGTACTTC
>TRBD2|14|TRBV11-2|TRBJ2-5|once
CASRPGLGLETQYF
TGTGCCAGCCGCCCTGGACTAGGATTAGAGACCCAGTACTTC
>NA|15|TRBV4-1|TRBJ1-4|NA
CASSQDWPTNEKLFF
TGCGCCAGCAGCCAAGACTGGCCAACTAATGAAAAACTCTTTTTT
>TRBD1|15|TRBV6-1|TRBJ1-1|NA
CASSLRGDINTEAFF
TGTGCCAGCAGTCTCAGGGGGGACATCAACACTGAAGCTTTCTTT
>TRBD1|14|TRBV6-2/TRBV6-3|TRBJ2-3|once
CASSLTGSPDTQYF
TGTGCCAGCAGTCTGACAGGGAGCCCAGATACGCAGTATTTT
>NA|14|TRBV7-2|TRBJ2-1|few
CASSPSPGGNEQFF
TGTGCCAGCAGCCCAAGCCCGGGCGGCAATGAGCAGTTCTTC
>NA|15|TRBV20-1|TRBJ1-2|NA
CNARAFDRANYGYTF
TGCAATGCTAGAGCCTTTGACAGAGCCAACTATGGCTACACCTTC
>NA|15|TRBV6-2/TRBV6-3|TRBJ2-6|NA
CASSEQGGGANVLTF
TGTGCCAGCAGTGAACAGGGTGGTGGGGCCAACGTCCTGACTTTC
>NA|17|TRBV6-1|TRBJ1-4|NA
CASSEARGRTSNEKLFF
TGTGCCAGCAGTGAAGCGCGGGGGCGGACCTCAAATGAAAAACTGTTTTTT
>TRBD1|15|TRBV6-6|TRBJ1-1|once
CASSSSRDRETEAFF
TGTGCCAGCAGTTCTTCCCGGGACAGGGAAACTGAAGCTTTCTTT
>NA|13|TRBV7-9|TRBJ2-5|many
CATRKSLEETQYF
TGTGCCACCCGCAAGAGCCTCGAAGAGACCCAGTACTTC
>NA|15|TRBV7-9|TRBJ1-5|NA
CASSPSENSNQPQHF
TGTGCCAGCAGCCCCTCGGAGAATAGCAATCAGCCCCAGCATTTT
>NA|13|TRBV7-9|TRBJ2-2|NA
CASQGPATGALFF
TGTGCCAGCCAGGGACCAGCCACCGGGGCGCTGTTTTTT
>TRBD2|14|TRBV7-2|TRBJ2-5|NA
CASSPIGGGETQYF
TGTGCCAGCAGCCCCATTGGCGGGGGAGAGACCCAGTACTTC
>TRBD2|19|TRBV5-1|TRBJ2-3|many
CASSLAGTSGGWGTDTQYF
TGCGCCAGCAGCTTGGCGGGGACTAGCGGGGGGTGGGGCACAGATACGCAGTATTTT
>TRBD1|15|TRBV7-9|TRBJ1-4|few
CASSPPGQGREKLFF
TGTGCCAGCAGCCCCCCGGGACAGGGGCGGGAAAAACTGTTTTTT